This T cell receptor beta chain was identified during a study of blood T cell repertoires in COVID-19. Germline V gene data show CDR1 as GTSNPN and CDR2 as SVGIG (reference sequence). Between the trimmed V and J ends, which lost 3 bases and 2 bases, there was a span of 10 bases. The CDR3 length is 13 residues. Using immunoSEQ multiplex PCR, the repertoire was profiled, and TCRdb retains in-frame clones only, with some absent. The sample contains roughly 200,000 clones, 76% of which appear only once. This sequence joins TRBV30 and TRBJ1-1; D uncertain. The sequence was obtained from a woman in her forties or fifties with active or convalescent COVID-19. Sequencing input: peripheral blood. The CDR3 loop is CAWRPYSNTEAFF. CDR3 nucleotide sequence: TGTGCCTGGAGGCCGTACAGTAACACTGAAGCTTTCTTT. Full variable domain (missing parts from reference TRBV30 and TRBJ1-1): SQTIHQWPATLVQPVGSPLSLECTVEGTSNPNLYWYRQAAGRGLQLLFYSVGIGQISSEVPQNLSASRPQDRQFILSSKKLLLSDSGFYLCAWRPYSNTEAFFGQGTRLTVV.